A selection of T cell receptor beta chains follows, all from one sample in a study of shared clonotypes between healthy human individuals. Data came from immunoSEQ multiplex PCR; TCRdb stores just in-frame clones and leaves some out. Here the sample spans 330,000 or so clones, roughly 80% being singletons. Sequences were obtained from memory CD4+ T cells sorted from blood. The receptors derive from a young man in good health. The CDR3 runs from the conserved cysteine through the conserved F or W. D genes are given only for firm matches. Clone sizes are given selectively: once, few, many, or a class where the clone is expanded.

many,TRBJ1-1,TRBD1,TRBV9,CASSPAGTVNTEAFF,TGTGCCAGCAGCCCGGCCGGGACAGTCAACACTGAAGCTTTCTTT
NA,TRBJ2-3,NA,TRBV28,CASSLAQFSTDTQYF,TGTGCCAGCAGTTTAGCGCAGTTTAGCACAGATACGCAGTATTTT
NA,TRBJ1-1,TRBD1,TRBV5-1,CASSLTGDTEAFF,TGCGCCAGCAGCTTGACAGGGGACACTGAAGCTTTCTTT
NA,TRBJ1-1,TRBD1,TRBV5-1,CASSWRQGNTEAFF,TGCGCCAGCAGCTGGAGACAGGGAAACACTGAAGCTTTCTTT
NA,TRBJ2-7,NA,TRBV13,CASSLQRGYEQYF,TGTGCCAGCAGCTTACAGAGGGGCTACGAGCAGTACTTC
few,TRBJ1-2,TRBD1,TRBV6-5,CASSYWDRRQGGYTF,TGTGCCAGCAGTTACTGGGACAGGAGACAAGGTGGCTACACCTTC
NA,TRBJ1-5,NA,TRBV6-5,CASSWTGVDQPQHF,TGTGCCAGCAGTTGGACGGGAGTTGATCAGCCCCAGCATTTT
NA,TRBJ2-4,TRBD1,TRBV7-9,CASSIQGARDIQYF,TGTGCCAGCAGCATTCAGGGGGCGCGGGACATTCAGTACTTC
NA,TRBJ1-4,NA,TRBV29-1,CSVVHDSAEKLFF,TGCAGCGTTGTGCACGACAGTGCTGAAAAACTGTTTTTT
NA,TRBJ2-1,TRBD2,TRBV14,CASSPRGLAESYNEQFF,TGTGCCAGCAGCCCCCGGGGACTAGCGGAGAGCTACAATGAGCAGTTCTTC
NA,TRBJ2-5,NA,TRBV18,CASSPWAGLTVGETQYF,TGTGCCAGCTCACCTTGGGCGGGCCTAACTGTCGGAGAGACCCAGTACTTC
NA,TRBJ1-1,NA,TRBV7-9,CASSRRDGMNTEAFF,TGTGCCAGCAGCCGAAGGGACGGAATGAACACTGAAGCTTTCTTT
few,TRBJ1-3,TRBD1,TRBV19,CASNIDRAFSGNTIYF,TGTGCCAGTAACATCGACAGGGCCTTTTCTGGAAACACCATATATTTT
NA,TRBJ2-7,NA,TRBV7-2,CASSRDRRVGEQYF,TGTGCCAGCAGTAGAGACAGAAGGGTAGGGGAGCAGTACTTC
once,TRBJ2-5,TRBD1,TRBV7-9,CASSQGTGAPQETQYF,TGTGCCAGCAGTCAAGGGACAGGTGCCCCCCAAGAGACCCAGTACTTC
NA,TRBJ2-2,NA,TRBV9,CASSPSSRPMTGELFF,TGTGCCAGCAGCCCAAGTAGCCGCCCAATGACCGGGGAGCTGTTTTTT
once,TRBJ2-7,NA,TRBV2,CATRSRAYEQYF,TGTGCCACTCGCAGCAGGGCCTACGAGCAGTACTTC
NA,TRBJ1-2,NA,TRBV18,CASSPNSLDGYTF,TGTGCCAGCTCACCAAACAGCTTAGATGGCTACACCTTC
NA,TRBJ2-5,TRBD2,TRBV5-1,CASTPGTSGQETQYF,TGCGCCAGCACCCCTGGGACTAGCGGGCAAGAGACCCAGTACTTC
NA,TRBJ1-5,TRBD1,TRBV19,CASSTRTGASNQPQHF,TGTGCCAGTAGTACAAGGACAGGGGCGAGCAATCAGCCCCAGCATTTT